Each of the 5 T cell receptor beta chains below was sequenced from the same sample in a study of T cell clones after liver transplantation. The table came from immunoSEQ multiplex PCR; TCRdb's copy has only in-frame clones and leaves some out. The table shows 9,000 to 10,000 clones, with about 79% occurring only once. The sequenced sample was CD8+ T cells from blood, obtained before liver transplant. The receptor set was obtained from a human donor who received a liver transplant.

The chain links TRBV4-3 to TRBJ1-1, with a possible D match to TRBD1 (6 bases). CDR3 length: 15 amino acids. V was cut by 4 bases and J by 3 bases, with 15 bases left in between. The germline gives CDR1 LGHNA, CDR2 YSLEER. In DNA, the CDR3 is TGCGCCAGCAGCCTTTTTCTACAGGGTGACACTGAAGCTTTCTTT. Its protein is CASSLFLQGDTEAFF.

The V gene is TRBV18, the J gene TRBJ2-7; TRBD1 or TRBD2 may be the D gene (5 bases each). Germline V gives CDR1 KGHSH, CDR2 LQKENI. This CDR3 is 14 amino acids long. Trimming cost V 3 bases and J 3 bases, with 12 bases left between them. As DNA, the CDR3 is TGTGCCAGCTCACCCCAAGGGACCCGCTACGAGCAGTACTTC. Translated: CASSPQGTRYEQYF.

The chain combines TRBV6-5 with TRBJ2-5; 10 bases line up with TRBD2. V shed 4 bases, J shed 1 base, and the junction held 6 bases outside the gene matches. CDR3 length: 16 residues. In germline, CDR1 is MNHEY, CDR2 SVGAGI. The CDR3 nucleotides read TGTGCCAGCAGTTTCGTAGCGGGGGGAAGCCAAGAGACCCAGTACTTC. Protein sequence: CASSFVAGGSQETQYF.

V and J are TRBV7-3 and TRBJ2-1, with TRBD2 identical over 10 bases. The V gene's germline CDR1 is SGHTA and CDR2 FQGTGA. CDR3 length equals 15 residues. V was clipped by 6 bases and J by 2 bases; unmatched bases: 4. The CDR3 protein is CASSLSGGAYNEQFF. CDR3 sequence (DNA): TGTGCCAGCAGTCTAAGCGGGGGGGCCTACAATGAGCAGTTCTTC.

This chain links TRBV28 with TRBJ2-1, with D perhaps matching TRBD2 (5 bases). Trimming took 0 bases from V and 3 from J, leaving 9 bases between them. Germline V gene sequence: CDR1 MDHEN, CDR2 SYDVKM. The CDR3 length is 15 residues. The CDR3 DNA is TGTGCCAGCAGTTTATGGGGCAGCGGCTACAATGAGCAGTTCTTC. Protein: CASSLWGSGYNEQFF.